Listed below are T cell receptor beta chains from one sample, sequenced in a study of cytomegalovirus exposure and HLA in healthy donors. Generated by immunoSEQ multiplex PCR, the TCRdb table keeps only in-frame clones and is missing some. The sample holds around 180,000 clones, 75% to 85% seen once. Input material: PBMCs. Every receptor here comes from a woman younger than 30 in good health and CMV-seropositive. Each CDR3 is given without its conserved first and last residue. Some rows have no size entry. The others give once, few or many, or a class for an expanded clone.

size	J	V	CDR3
-	TRBJ1-2	TRBV5-1	ASSSQISYGYT
-	TRBJ2-5	TRBV7-3	ASSPRTGGVETQY
few	TRBJ1-2	TRBV14	ASSSSFGQANYGYT
-	TRBJ1-1	TRBV7-2	ASYPDRMNTEAF
once	TRBJ2-3	TRBV9	ASSVGGGGQADTQY
-	TRBJ2-5	TRBV29-1	SVRTDQETQY
-	TRBJ1-1	TRBV30	AWRTDRRFFSEAF
-	TRBJ2-1	TRBV19	ASSPLGGMGEQF
-	TRBJ2-3	TRBV29-1	SVEGAFGSGTDTQY
-	TRBJ2-3	TRBV6-5	ASSYSGGYTDTQY
few	TRBJ2-1	TRBV4-1	ASSQGGTYNEQF
-	TRBJ1-1	TRBV19	ASSIPSRAGTEAF
-	TRBJ2-1	TRBV27	ASSLRTGGNNEQF
-	TRBJ1-6	TRBV4-1	ASSQDPGTDSPLH